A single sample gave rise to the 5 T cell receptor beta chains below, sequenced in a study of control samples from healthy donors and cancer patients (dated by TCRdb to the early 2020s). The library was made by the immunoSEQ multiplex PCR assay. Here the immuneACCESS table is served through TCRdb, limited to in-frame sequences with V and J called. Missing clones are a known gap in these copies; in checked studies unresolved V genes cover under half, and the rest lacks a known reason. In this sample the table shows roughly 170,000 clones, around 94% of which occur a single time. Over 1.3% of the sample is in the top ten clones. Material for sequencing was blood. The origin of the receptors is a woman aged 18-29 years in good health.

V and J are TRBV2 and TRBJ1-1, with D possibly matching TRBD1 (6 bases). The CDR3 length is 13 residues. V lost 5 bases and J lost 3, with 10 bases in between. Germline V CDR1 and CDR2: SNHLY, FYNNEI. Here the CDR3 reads CASSYRVYTEAFF. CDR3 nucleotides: TGTGCCAGCAGTTACAGGGTTTACACTGAAGCTTTCTTT.

CDR3 residues: CASRAGDAGGNTIYF. CDR3 nucleotides: TGCGCCAGCAGAGCAGGCGACGCGGGCGGAAACACCATATATTTT. The gene calls are TRBV10-2 and TRBJ1-3, with unresolved D. Trimming removed 6 bases at V and 4 bases at J, with 16 bases between. CDR1 and CDR2 from the germline V gene are WSHSY and SAAADI. The CDR3 consists of 15 residues.

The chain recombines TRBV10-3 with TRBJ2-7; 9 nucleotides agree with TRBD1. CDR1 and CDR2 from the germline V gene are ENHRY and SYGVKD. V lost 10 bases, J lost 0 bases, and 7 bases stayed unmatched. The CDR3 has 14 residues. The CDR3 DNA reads TGTGCCAGCTGGGAGGGACAGGGCTCCTACGAGCAGTACTTC. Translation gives CASWEGQGSYEQYF.

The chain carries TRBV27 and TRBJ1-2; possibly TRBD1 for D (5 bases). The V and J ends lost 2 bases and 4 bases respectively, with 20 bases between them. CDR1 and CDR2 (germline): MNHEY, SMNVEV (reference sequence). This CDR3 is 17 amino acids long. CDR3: CASSLVGGRDSFYGYTF. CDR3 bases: TGTGCCAGCAGTTTAGTCGGGGGAAGGGACTCTTTCTATGGCTACACCTTC.

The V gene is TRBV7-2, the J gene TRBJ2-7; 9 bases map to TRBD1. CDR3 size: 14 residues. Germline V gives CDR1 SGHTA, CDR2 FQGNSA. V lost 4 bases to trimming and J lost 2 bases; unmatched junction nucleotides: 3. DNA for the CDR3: TGTGCCAGCAGCTCGGACAGGGGAGCCTACGAGCAGTACTTC. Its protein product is CASSSDRGAYEQYF.